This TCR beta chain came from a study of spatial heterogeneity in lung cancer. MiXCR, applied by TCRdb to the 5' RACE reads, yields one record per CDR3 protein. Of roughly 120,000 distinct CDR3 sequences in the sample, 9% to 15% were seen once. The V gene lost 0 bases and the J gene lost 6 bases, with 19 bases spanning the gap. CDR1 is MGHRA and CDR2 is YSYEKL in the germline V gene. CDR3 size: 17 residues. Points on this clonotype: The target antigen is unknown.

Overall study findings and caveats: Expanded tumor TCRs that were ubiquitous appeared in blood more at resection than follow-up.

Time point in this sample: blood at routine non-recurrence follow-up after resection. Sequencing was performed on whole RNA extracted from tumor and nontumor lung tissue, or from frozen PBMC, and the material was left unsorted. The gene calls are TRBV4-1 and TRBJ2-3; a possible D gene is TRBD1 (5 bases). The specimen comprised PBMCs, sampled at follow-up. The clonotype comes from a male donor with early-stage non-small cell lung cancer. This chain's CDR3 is CASSQEGLGHKKDTQYF. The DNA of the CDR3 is TGCGCCAGCAGCCAAGAGGGCCTTGGACATAAGAAGGATACGCAGTATTTT.